The entry below describes one TCR beta chain. Its antigen remains unidentified. The sample holds other DNA sequences that translate to the same CDR3. The sample is drawn from a study of shared clonotypes between healthy human individuals. Looking at the study overall: Plates per donor: three CD4 naive, three CD4 memory, two CD8 naive, one CD8 memory.

The V and J ends lost 3 bases and 0 bases respectively, with 9 bases between them. CDR1 and CDR2 from the germline V gene are SQVTM and ANQGSEA. CDR3 size: 14 residues. Assay used: immunoSEQ multiplex PCR; TCRdb lists only in-frame clones, some missing. The table lists a few million clones, approximately 94% of them singletons, with around 0.14% in the top ten. General observations from the study: In general, naive subsets displayed greater estimated richness than memory subsets did.

This chain uses TRBV29-1 with TRBJ1-3; no definite D call. The sequencing input was naive CD4+ T cells sorted from blood. Subset reported: CD45RA+ positively selected. This clonotype was obtained from a man in his late teens or twenties in good health. The CDR3 loop reads CSVDLGSSGNTIYF. CDR3 DNA: TGCAGCGTTGACTTGGGAAGCTCTGGAAACACCATATATTTT.